This TCR beta chain was retrieved from a study of T cell changes during pregnancy in multiple sclerosis. The CDR3 covers 13 residues. V lost 3 bases and J 4 bases, leaving 7 bases between the germline ends. The germline V gene encodes CDR1 SGHTA and CDR2 FQGNSA. This clone was detected once. Data came from immunoSEQ multiplex PCR; TCRdb stores just in-frame clones and leaves some out. The table has tens of thousands of clones, approximately 91% seen once; the top ten hold about 0.76%. Material: CD4+ T cells from peripheral blood mononuclear cells, obtained in the first trimester of pregnancy. The V and J genes are TRBV7-2 and TRBJ1-5, with no clear D. The clonotype was recovered from a female donor with multiple sclerosis, enrolled in a pregnancy study. The CDR3 DNA reads TGTGCCAGCAGCTTCTCTTTAAATCAGCCCCAGCATTTT. It is translated as CASSFSLNQPQHF.